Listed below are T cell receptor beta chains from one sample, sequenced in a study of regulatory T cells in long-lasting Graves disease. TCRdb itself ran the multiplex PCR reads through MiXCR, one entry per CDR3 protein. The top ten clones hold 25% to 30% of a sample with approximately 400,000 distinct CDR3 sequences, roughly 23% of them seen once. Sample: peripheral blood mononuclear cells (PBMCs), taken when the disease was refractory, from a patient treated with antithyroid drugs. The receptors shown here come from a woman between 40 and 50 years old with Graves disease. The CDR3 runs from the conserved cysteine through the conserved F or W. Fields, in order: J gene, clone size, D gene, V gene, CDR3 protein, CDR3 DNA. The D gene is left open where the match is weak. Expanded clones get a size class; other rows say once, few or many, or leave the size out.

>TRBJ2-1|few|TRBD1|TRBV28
CASSPTGGIDNEQFF
TGTGCCAGCAGCCCTACAGGGGGCATAGACAATGAGCAGTTCTTC
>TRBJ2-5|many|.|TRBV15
CARFPGPQETQYF
TGTGCCCGTTTTCCGGGACCCCAAGAGACCCAGTACTTC
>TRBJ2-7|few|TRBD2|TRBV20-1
CSARLAGYEQYF
TGCAGTGCTAGACTAGCGGGCTACGAGCAGTACTTC
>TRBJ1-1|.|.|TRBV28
CASFPEWDTEAFF
TGTGCCAGTTTTCCGGAGTGGGACACTGAGGCTTTCTTT
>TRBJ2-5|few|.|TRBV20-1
CSEDPGQGVTQYF
TGCAGTGAGGACCCGGGCCAAGGAGTGACCCAGTACTTC
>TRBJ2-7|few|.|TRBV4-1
CASSQQGSYEQYF
TGCGCCAGCAGCCAGCAGGGATCCTACGAGCAGTACTTC
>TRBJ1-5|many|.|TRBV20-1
CSARESNQPQHF
TGCAGTGCTAGAGAAAGCAATCAGCCCCAGCATTTT
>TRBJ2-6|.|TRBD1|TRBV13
CASIVHRGTGANVLTF
TGTGCCAGTATCGTTCACAGGGGGACCGGGGCCAACGTCCTGACTTTC
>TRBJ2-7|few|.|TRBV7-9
CASSRGAVLPNEQYF
TGTGCCAGCAGCCGTGGGGCCGTGCTGCCCAACGAGCAGTACTTC
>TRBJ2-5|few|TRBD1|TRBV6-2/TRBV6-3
CASSPTGGKQETQYF
TGTGCCAGCAGTCCGACAGGGGGTAAGCAAGAGACCCAGTACTTC
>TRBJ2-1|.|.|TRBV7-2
CASSPSSREQFF
TGTGCCAGCAGCCCGAGTTCGAGGGAGCAGTTCTTC
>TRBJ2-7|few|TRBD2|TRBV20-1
CSAPPGLDNYEQYF
TGCAGTGCGCCTCCGGGACTAGATAACTACGAGCAGTACTTC
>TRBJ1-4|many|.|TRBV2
CASSVGVINEKLFF
TGTGCCAGCAGTGTCGGAGTTATTAATGAAAAACTGTTTTTT
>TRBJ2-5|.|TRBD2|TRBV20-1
CSAPEAGGGGTQYF
TGCAGTGCCCCAGAAGCGGGAGGAGGCGGTACCCAGTACTTC
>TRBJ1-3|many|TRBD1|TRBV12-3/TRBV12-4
CASSLQQGAGNTIYF
TGTGCCAGCAGTTTACAACAGGGGGCTGGAAACACCATATATTTT
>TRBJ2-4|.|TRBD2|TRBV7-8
CASSLLAGVVKNIQYF
TGTGCCAGCAGCTTACTAGCGGGAGTTGTCAAAAACATTCAGTACTTC